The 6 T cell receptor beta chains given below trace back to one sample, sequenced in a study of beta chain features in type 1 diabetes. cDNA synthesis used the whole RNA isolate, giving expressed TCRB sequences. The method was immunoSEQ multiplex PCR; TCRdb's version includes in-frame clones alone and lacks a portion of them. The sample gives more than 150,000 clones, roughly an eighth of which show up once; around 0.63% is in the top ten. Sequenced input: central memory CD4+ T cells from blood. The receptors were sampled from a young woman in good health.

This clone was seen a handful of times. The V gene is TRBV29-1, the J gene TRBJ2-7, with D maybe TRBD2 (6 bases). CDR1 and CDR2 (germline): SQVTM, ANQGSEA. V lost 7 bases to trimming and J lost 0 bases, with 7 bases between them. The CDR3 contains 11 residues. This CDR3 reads CSGRGSYEQYF. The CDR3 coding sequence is TGCAGCGGGAGGGGCTCCTACGAGCAGTACTTC.

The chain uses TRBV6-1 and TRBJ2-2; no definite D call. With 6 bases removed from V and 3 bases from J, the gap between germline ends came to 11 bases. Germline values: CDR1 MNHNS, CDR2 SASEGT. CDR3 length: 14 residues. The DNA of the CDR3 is TGTGCCAGCAGAGATTACAGCCACACCGGGGAGCTGTTTTTT. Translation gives CASRDYSHTGELFF.

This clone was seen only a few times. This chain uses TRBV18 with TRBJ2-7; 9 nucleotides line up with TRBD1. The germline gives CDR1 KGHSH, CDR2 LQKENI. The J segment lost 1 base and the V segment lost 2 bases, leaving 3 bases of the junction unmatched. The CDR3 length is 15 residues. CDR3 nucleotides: TGTGCCAGCTCACCAAGACAGGGGGTTTCCTACGAGCAGTACTTC. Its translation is CASSPRQGVSYEQYF.

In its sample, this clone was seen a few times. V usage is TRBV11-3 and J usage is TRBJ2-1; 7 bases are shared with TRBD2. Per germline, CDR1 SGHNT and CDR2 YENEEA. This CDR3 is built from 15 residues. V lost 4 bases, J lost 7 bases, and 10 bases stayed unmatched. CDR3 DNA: TGTGCCAGCAGCTCGGGGCCGGGGGGAAGGAATGAGCAGTTCTTC. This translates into CASSSGPGGRNEQFF.

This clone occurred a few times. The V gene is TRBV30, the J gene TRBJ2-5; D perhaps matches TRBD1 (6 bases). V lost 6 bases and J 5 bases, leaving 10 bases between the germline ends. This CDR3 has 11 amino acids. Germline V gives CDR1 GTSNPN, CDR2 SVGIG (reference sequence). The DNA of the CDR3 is TGTGCCTGTACAGGGAGCGAGACCCAGTACTTC. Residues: CACTGSETQYF.

CDR3 region: CASSPNLGTFNQPQHF. Here the CDR3 DNA reads TGTGCCAGCAGCCCGAACCTAGGGACTTTCAATCAGCCCCAGCATTTT. The V call is TRBV2, the J call TRBJ1-5; D may be TRBD1 (5 bases). CDR1 is SNHLY and CDR2 is FYNNEI in the germline V gene. V was pared by 6 bases and J by 3 bases, with 18 bases between. The CDR3 is made up of 16 amino acids.